Detailed here is one T cell receptor beta chain. The antigen is undetermined. Produced via immunoSEQ multiplex PCR; TCRdb's table is partial and in-frame only. The sample shows some 10,000 clones, 70% to 80% of them seen only once. Germline CDR1 LNHDA, CDR2 SQIVND (reference sequence). This CDR3 is 14 amino acids long. V was clipped by 3 bases and J by 4 bases, with 13 bases between them. These data are taken from a study of OX40 agonist ivuxolimab in advanced cancers. About the study: Dose-escalation patients' cancers were hepatocellular carcinoma, melanoma, renal cell or head and neck cancer. Prior anti-PD-1, anti-PD-L1 or anti-CTLA-4 therapy was allowed; 40% had some.

Whole-study findings and limits: CD8+ T cells averaged more expanded clones than CD4+. Both CD4+ and CD8+ T cell populations in blood had undergone clonal expansion by week 6 at 0.1 to 3.0 mg/kg.

The material sequenced was CD4+ or CD8+ T cells sorted from blood, taken in a trial of the OX40 agonist ivuxolimab. This sequence originates from an adult with an advanced solid tumor such as melanoma, head and neck, liver or kidney cancer. The rearrangement uses TRBV19 and TRBJ2-7; D is uncertain. CDR3 DNA sequence: TGTGCCAGTAGTATCTCCTCAACATCTTACGAGCAGTACTTC. Protein product: CASSISSTSYEQYF.